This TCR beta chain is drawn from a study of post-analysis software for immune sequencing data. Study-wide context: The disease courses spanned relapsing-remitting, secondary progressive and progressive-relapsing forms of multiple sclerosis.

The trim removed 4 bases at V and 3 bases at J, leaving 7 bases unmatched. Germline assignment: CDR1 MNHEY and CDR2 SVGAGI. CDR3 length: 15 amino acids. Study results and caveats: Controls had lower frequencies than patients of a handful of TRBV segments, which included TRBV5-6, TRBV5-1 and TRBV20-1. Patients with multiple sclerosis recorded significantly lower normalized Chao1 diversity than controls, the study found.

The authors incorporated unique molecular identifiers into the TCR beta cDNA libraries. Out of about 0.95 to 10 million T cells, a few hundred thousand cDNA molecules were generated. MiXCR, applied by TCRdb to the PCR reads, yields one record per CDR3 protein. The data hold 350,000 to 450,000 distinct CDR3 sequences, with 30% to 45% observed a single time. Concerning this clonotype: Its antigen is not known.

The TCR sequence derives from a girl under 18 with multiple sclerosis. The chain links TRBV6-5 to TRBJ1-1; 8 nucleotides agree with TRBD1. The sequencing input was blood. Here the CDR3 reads CASSFPGGLDTEAFF. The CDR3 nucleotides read TGTGCCAGCAGTTTTCCAGGGGGCTTGGACACTGAAGCTTTCTTT.